Following are 30 T cell receptor beta chains from one sample sequenced in a study of blood T cell repertoires in COVID-19 (dated by TCRdb to 2020 to 2022). Library preparation used the immunoSEQ multiplex PCR assay. As stored in TCRdb, this immuneACCESS dataset retains in-frame rearrangements with V and J assigned. A fraction of the clones does not appear; measured against another copy, unresolved V genes explain less than half of the discrepancy, and the remainder lacks a known reason. The sample table contains about 84,000 clones; only one count was recorded for 80% to 90% of them. Clones ranked in the top ten supply roughly 36% of the sample. Sequencing was performed on peripheral blood. These receptors were taken from a man older than 75 with active or convalescent COVID-19.

This clone has only a few counts. The chain carries TRBV24-1 and TRBJ2-2; 9 nucleotides match TRBD2. Losses at the gene ends were 3 bases for V and 4 bases for J; bases not matched to a gene: 5. The germline V gene encodes CDR1 KGHDR and CDR2 SFDVKD. The CDR3 spans 16 residues. CDR3 DNA: TGTGCCACCAGTGATGCGGGGGGGCCGAGCACCGGGGAGCTGTTTTTT. Its translation is CATSDAGGPSTGELFF.

V gene TRBV18 combines with J gene TRBJ2-2; 9 positions match TRBD2. The CDR3 covers 16 residues. V shed 3 bases and J 0 bases; nucleotides not matched to a gene: 2. From germline, CDR1 is KGHSH and CDR2 LQKENI. The CDR3 DNA sequence: TGTGCCAGCTCACCCCTAGCGGGATCGAACACCGGGGAGCTGTTTTTT. This gives the protein CASSPLAGSNTGELFF.

The rearrangement uses TRBV27 and TRBJ2-3, with 8 bases identical to TRBD2. The CDR3 runs to 16 residues. Germline V CDR1 and CDR2: MNHEY, SMNVEV (reference sequence). After removal of 1 base from V and 6 bases from J, the junction contained 9 bases not matched to a gene. The CDR3 loop reads CASSLYGAGEGDTQYF. In DNA form, the CDR3 reads TGTGCCAGCAGTTTATACGGAGCGGGAGAGGGTGATACGCAGTATTTT.

This clone was observed once. The chain employs TRBV7-3 and TRBJ2-7; 12 nucleotides match TRBD2. The length of the CDR3 is 14 residues. With 4 bases clipped from V and 3 bases from J, the junction kept 1 base outside the gene matches. Germline assignment: CDR1 SGHTA and CDR2 FQGTGA. In DNA, the CDR3 is TGTGCCAGCAGCTGGACTAGCGGGGACTACGAGCAGTACTTC. It codes for CASSWTSGDYEQYF.

V gene TRBV15 combines with J gene TRBJ1-4; 8 bases align to TRBD1. After removal of 1 base from V and 8 bases from J, the junction contained 6 bases not matched to a gene. Germline lookup yields CDR1 LNHNV and CDR2 YYDKDF (reference sequence). This CDR3 comprises 15 residues. In DNA, the CDR3 is TGTGCCACCAGCAGAGGGGGACAGGCCCAGGAAAAACTGTTTTTT. This codes for CATSRGGQAQEKLFF.

The chain combines TRBV9 with TRBJ1-2; unclear D gene. This CDR3 is 15 amino acids long. Germline V gives CDR1 SGDLS, CDR2 YYNGEE. The ends were cut back, 5 bases at V and 5 bases at J, with 19 bases in the middle. Here the CDR3 reads CASSTPREGGYGYTF. CDR3 sequence (DNA): TGTGCCAGCAGTACCCCGAGAGAGGGTGGGTATGGCTACACCTTC.

The chain is built from TRBV7-3 and TRBJ2-2, with D perhaps TRBD1 (9 bases). Trimming took 5 bases from V and 4 from J, leaving 20 bases between them. Germline V gene sequence: CDR1 SGHTA, CDR2 FQGTGA. The CDR3 runs 17 residues. For the CDR3, the DNA is TGTGCCAGCAGCCAACGGGGGGGACAGGGTCGCACCGGGGAGCTGTTTTTT. Translation: CASSQRGGQGRTGELFF. The full variable domain, in which reference TRBV7-3 and TRBJ2-2 provide the parts outside the CDR3, is GAGVSQTPSNKVTEKGKYVELRCDPISGHTALYWYRQSLGQGPEFLIYFQGTGAADDSGLPNDRFFAVRPEGSVSTLKIQRTERGDSAVYLCASSQRGGQGRTGELFFGEGSRLTVL.

The J gene is TRBJ1-1, the V gene TRBV6-5; the D gene is possibly TRBD1 (5 bases). Trimming removed 7 bases at V and 4 bases at J, with 16 bases between. The germline V gene has CDR1 MNHEY and CDR2 SVGAGI. This CDR3 comprises 14 residues. The CDR3 region is CASTTNQGGTEAFF. The CDR3 DNA is TGTGCCAGCACCACGAACCAGGGAGGCACTGAAGCTTTCTTT.

The chain couples TRBV6-5 to TRBJ1-1; 9 positions match TRBD1. The CDR3 has 15 residues. The J segment lost 3 bases and the V segment lost 6 bases, leaving 8 bases of the junction unmatched. Per the germline V gene, CDR1 is MNHEY and CDR2 is SVGAGI. The CDR3 DNA follows: TGTGCCAGCAGGGGGACAGGGAAGAAGGACACTGAAGCTTTCTTT. It encodes CASRGTGKKDTEAFF.

CDR3 sequence: CASSKTRIAEANTGELFF. The DNA for the CDR3 is TGTGCCAGCAGCAAAACCCGAATAGCGGAGGCGAACACCGGGGAGCTGTTTTTT. This chain joins TRBV21-1 and TRBJ2-2; TRBD2 is taken as the D call from the table, unchecked against the DNA. TRBV21-1 is deemed a pseudogene. The CDR3 consists of 18 residues.

This rearrangement joins TRBV30 to TRBJ1-1; D gene unclear. Germline CDR1 is GTSNPN and CDR2 is SVGIG (reference sequence). V lost 4 bases and J lost 4, with 22 bases in between. The CDR3 covers 16 residues. CDR3 residues: CAWKRSRVLSGTEAFF. CDR3 sequence (DNA): TGTGCCTGGAAACGTAGTCGAGTGCTTAGTGGCACTGAAGCTTTCTTT.

This clone occurred a few times. This chain connects TRBV2 to TRBJ1-1; TRBD1 is a possible D gene (5 bases). Germline V gene lookup returns CDR1 SNHLY and CDR2 FYNNEI. CDR3 length: 13 amino acids. V was shortened by 3 bases and J by 6 bases, with 11 bases between the two germline ends. CDR3 sequence: CASSDLGGAEAFF. For the CDR3, the DNA is TGTGCCAGCAGTGATCTGGGGGGGGCTGAAGCTTTCTTT.

This clone was seen many times. The chain combines TRBV7-9 with TRBJ2-1; D is possibly TRBD2 (6 bases). Between the trimmed V and J ends, which lost 2 bases and 3 bases, there was a span of 11 bases. CDR3 length: 15 residues. Germline V gives CDR1 SEHNR, CDR2 FQNEAQ (reference sequence). CDR3 sequence reads: CASSLKGRHYNEQFF. CDR3 DNA sequence: TGTGCCAGCAGCTTAAAAGGGAGGCACTACAATGAGCAGTTCTTC.

This chain links TRBV5-4 with TRBJ2-1; D uncertain. This CDR3 is built from 14 residues. Trimming stripped 4 bases from V and 7 bases from J, with 15 bases between. The V gene's germline CDR1 is SGHNT and CDR2 YYREEE (reference sequence). This CDR3 is CASSPDWIENEQFF. The CDR3 nucleotides are TGTGCCAGCAGCCCTGACTGGATCGAGAATGAGCAGTTCTTC.

The chain combines TRBV7-8 with TRBJ2-5; D is ambiguous. The CDR3 loop spans 14 amino acids. Trimming removed 5 bases from V and 5 bases from J, with 15 bases in between. Germline V lookup: CDR1 SGHVS, CDR2 FQNEAQ. The CDR3 loop is CASSLTLGAETQYF. DNA for the CDR3: TGTGCCAGCAGCCTTACTCTTGGAGCGGAGACCCAGTACTTC.

The chain couples TRBV6-6 to TRBJ1-1; TRBD1 aligns across 9 bases. Germline V gives CDR1 MNHNY, CDR2 SVGAGI (reference sequence). J was trimmed by 4 bases and V by 11 bases; bases with no gene match: 8. This CDR3 is built from 13 residues. The CDR3 sequence: CAVRQGGFTEAFF. CDR3 DNA: TGTGCCGTACGACAGGGGGGGTTCACTGAAGCTTTCTTT.

The gene calls are TRBV5-1 and TRBJ2-1; TRBD2 is a possible D gene (6 bases). The CDR3 consists of 16 residues. Trimming took 4 bases from V and 3 from J, leaving 17 bases between them. CDR1 is SGHRS and CDR2 is YFSETQ in the germline V gene. CDR3 in amino acids: CASSRAVGGGYNEQFF. The CDR3, as DNA: TGCGCCAGCAGCCGGGCGGTCGGGGGAGGCTACAATGAGCAGTTCTTC. Variable domain in full (rest from reference TRBV5-1 and TRBJ2-1): KAGVTQTPRYLIKTRGQQVTLSCSPISGHRSVSWYQQTPGQGLQFLFEYFSETQRNKGNFPGRFSGRQFSNSRSEMNVSTLELGDSALYLCASSRAVGGGYNEQFFGPGTRLTVL.

V gene TRBV7-2 combines with J gene TRBJ2-3; D uncertain. The germline V gene has CDR1 SGHTA and CDR2 FQGNSA. The CDR3 has 14 residues. Trimming took 2 bases from V and 0 from J, leaving 6 bases between them. In DNA, the CDR3 is TGTGCCAGCAGCTTACAGACTAGCACAGATACGCAGTATTTT. Translated: CASSLQTSTDTQYF.

The CDR3 nucleotides are TGTGCCAGTAGTGCTCCGGGACAGGGATTTGGAGAGACCCAGTACTTC. Translation: CASSAPGQGFGETQYF. The chain is built from TRBV19 and TRBJ2-5; 9 positions agree with TRBD1. The V gene end was trimmed by 5 bases and the J gene end by 4 bases; junction bases not matched to a gene: 11. Germline values: CDR1 LNHDA, CDR2 SQIVND (reference sequence). There are 16 residues in the CDR3.

This clone was counted only a few times. The chain links TRBV4-2 to TRBJ2-7; D gene unclear. The V end lost 1 base, the J end lost 7 bases, and 11 bases lay between the germline ends. Germline CDR1 LGHNA, CDR2 YNFKEQ. The CDR3 covers 13 residues. CDR3 protein: CASSQAGTGEQYF. CDR3 nucleotides: TGTGCCAGCAGCCAAGCTGGAACCGGGGAGCAGTACTTC.

The chain uses TRBV18 and TRBJ2-5, with 12 nucleotides matching TRBD2. Germline values: CDR1 KGHSH, CDR2 LQKENI. This CDR3 region has 17 residues. Unmatched junction bases numbered 9, after V lost 2 bases and J lost 5 bases. In DNA, the CDR3 is TGTGCCAGCTCACCATACGGCCCGACTAGCGGGGGTGAGACCCAGTACTTC. Protein sequence: CASSPYGPTSGGETQYF.

The chain is built from TRBV18 and TRBJ1-5; the D gene is possibly TRBD1 (5 bases). This CDR3 is built from 15 residues. Germline CDR1 KGHSH, CDR2 LQKENI. The V and J ends lost 2 bases and 7 bases respectively, with 15 bases between them. Written as DNA, the CDR3 is TGTGCCAGCTCACCATCGATCGGGGCGGGGCAGCCCCAGCATTTT. This codes for CASSPSIGAGQPQHF.

This clone was recorded only once. The chain couples TRBV6-5 to TRBJ2-2; 8 bases match TRBD1. The ends lost 6 bases at V and 3 bases at J; junction bases unmatched: 3. The CDR3 loop spans 14 amino acids. The V gene's germline CDR1 is MNHEY and CDR2 SVGAGI. CDR3 DNA sequence: TGTGCCAGCAGCCGGACAGGGCACACCGGGGAGCTGTTTTTT. The encoded protein is CASSRTGHTGELFF.

The CDR3 spells CASSPKRDRSYEQFF. CDR3 bases: TGTGCCAGCTCACCTAAGCGGGATAGGAGCTATGAGCAGTTCTTC. This sequence joins TRBV18 and TRBJ2-1, with 7 bases lining up with TRBD2. After removal of 3 bases from V and 8 bases from J, the junction contained 10 bases not matched to a gene. Germline assignment: CDR1 KGHSH and CDR2 LQKENI. This CDR3 region has 15 residues.

J is TRBJ2-5 and V is TRBV11-3; 7 positions agree with TRBD1. The V gene's germline CDR1 is SGHNT and CDR2 YENEEA. Trimming at V came to 5 bases and at J to 1 base, leaving 4 bases not matched to a gene. The CDR3 runs to 14 residues. CDR3 DNA sequence: TGTGCCAGCAGCCAGGGGACAGTCCAAGAGACCCAGTACTTC. It specifies CASSQGTVQETQYF.

This clone was counted once. This chain links TRBV7-9 with TRBJ2-1, with 8 bases aligning to TRBD2. V shed 5 bases and J 1 base; nucleotides not matched to a gene: 4. This CDR3 region has 15 residues. Germline CDR1 is SEHNR and CDR2 is FQNEAQ (reference sequence). CDR3 bases: TGTGCCAGCAGCCCTCGGGGGGGTTCCTACAATGAGCAGTTCTTC. It yields the protein CASSPRGGSYNEQFF.

The V and J genes are TRBV11-3 and TRBJ2-7; 7 nucleotides align to TRBD2. The CDR3 length is 16 residues. After removal of 3 bases from V and 4 bases from J, the junction contained 12 bases not matched to a gene. The germline V gene has CDR1 SGHNT and CDR2 YENEEA. CDR3 coding DNA: TGTGCCAGCAGCTTCCCTCCCGCGGGGGTCGGGTACGAGCAGTACTTC. This encodes CASSFPPAGVGYEQYF. The full variable domain, rest sourced from reference TRBV11-3 and TRBJ2-7, is EAGVVQSPRYKIIEKKQPVAFWCNPISGHNTLYWYLQNLGQGPELLIRYENEEAVDDSQLPKDRFSAERLKGVDSTLKIQPAELGDSAVYLCASSFPPAGVGYEQYFGPGTRLTVT.

The gene calls are TRBV6-5 and TRBJ2-7; D is possibly TRBD1 (6 bases). In germline, CDR1 is MNHEY, CDR2 SVGAGI. Trimming removed 7 bases at V and 6 bases at J, with 16 bases between. The CDR3 covers 13 residues. CDR3 residues: CASNGGRGFEQYF. CDR3 nucleotides: TGTGCCAGCAACGGAGGCAGGGGATTCGAGCAGTACTTC.

V is TRBV6-5 and J is TRBJ2-3; D uncertain. The CDR3 is 14 residues long. Trimming removed 6 bases at V and 1 base at J, with 11 bases between. Germline V gives CDR1 MNHEY, CDR2 SVGAGI. CDR3 nucleotide sequence: TGTGCCAGCAGGTCCAGTCTGGGCACAGATACGCAGTATTTT. This codes for CASRSSLGTDTQYF.

The V gene is TRBV19, the J gene TRBJ1-1, with TRBD1 as a possible D gene (6 bases). Per germline, CDR1 LNHDA and CDR2 SQIVND (reference sequence). This CDR3 is built from 15 residues. With 5 bases removed from V and 1 base from J, the gap between germline ends came to 14 bases. The CDR3, as DNA: TGTGCCAGTAGTGTACAGGGCGCAGCGAACACTGAAGCTTTCTTT. It encodes CASSVQGAANTEAFF.